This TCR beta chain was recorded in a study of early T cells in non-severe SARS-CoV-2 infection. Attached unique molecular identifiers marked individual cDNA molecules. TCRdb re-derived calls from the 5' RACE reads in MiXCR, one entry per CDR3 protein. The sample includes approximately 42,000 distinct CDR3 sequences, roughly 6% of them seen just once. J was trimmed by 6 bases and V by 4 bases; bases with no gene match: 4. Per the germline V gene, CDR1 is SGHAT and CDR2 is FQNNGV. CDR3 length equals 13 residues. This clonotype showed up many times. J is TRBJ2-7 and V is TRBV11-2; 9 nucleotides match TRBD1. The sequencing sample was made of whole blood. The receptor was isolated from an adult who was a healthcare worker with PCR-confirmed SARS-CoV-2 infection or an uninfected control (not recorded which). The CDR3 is CASSWRTGVEQYF. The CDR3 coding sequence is TGTGCCAGCAGCTGGCGGACAGGGGTCGAGCAGTACTTC.